The present TCR beta chain was sequenced within a study of Ad26.COV2.S vaccination and SARS-CoV-2 variants. Overall study: Intramuscularly, Ad26.COV2.S was given either once or twice, 56 days apart.

Treatment specified: around 19 received Ad26.COV2.S at low or high dose, single or two shots; about 5 received placebo; per-sample allocation not given. Samples were taken on day 63 after the first vaccine or placebo injection. The repertoire was sequenced with immunoSEQ multiplex PCR; TCRdb's copy has only in-frame clones and lacks some. The sample carries around 300,000 clones, around 88% recorded once. This TCR derives from a person aged 18-65 years who received the Ad26.COV2.S COVID-19 vaccine or a placebo. Material: peripheral blood, obtained in a trial of Ad26.COV2.S vaccine versus placebo.

As DNA, the CDR3 is TGTGCCAGCAGTGAGGGACTAGCGGTGAACACAGATACGCAGTATTTT. It translates to CASSEGLAVNTDTQYF. The chain is built from TRBV27 and TRBJ2-3, with 11 nucleotides matching TRBD2. The CDR3 length is 16 residues. The V gene's germline CDR1 is MNHEY and CDR2 SMNVEV (reference sequence). With 5 bases clipped from V and 2 bases from J, the junction kept 6 bases outside the gene matches.